The T cell receptor beta chain described here comes from a study of T cells after yellow fever vaccination. Study context: With SMART-Seq v4 Ultra Low Input, the fractions containing low cell numbers were prepared.

From germline, CDR1 is MNHEY and CDR2 SVGEGT. The CDR3 runs to 19 residues. Unmatched junction bases numbered 18, after V lost 6 bases and J lost 2 bases. One entry per CDR3 protein, called by TCRdb with MiXCR from the 5' RACE reads. Counted here are about 240,000 distinct CDR3 sequences, 6.9% occurring once; the ten biggest clones make up 0.85%. The starting material was CD4+ T cells sorted from PBMCs, obtained 15 days after the yellow fever booster vaccination. V and J are TRBV6-2 or TRBV6-3 and TRBJ2-1, with 8 bases fitting TRBD1. This TCR was sampled from a man aged 25 to 40 who received the YFV17D yellow fever vaccine. CDR3 loop: CASRHGQGAGGKAYNEQFF. The CDR3 DNA is TGTGCCAGCAGACACGGGCAGGGGGCAGGCGGGAAGGCCTACAATGAGCAGTTCTTC.